This T cell receptor (beta chain) was retrieved from a study of blood T cell repertoires in COVID-19. V lost 3 bases, J lost 5 bases, and 11 bases lay in between. This CDR3 spans 13 amino acids. Original methodology: Cell counts per sample came from amplifying reference gene primers. Libraries were prepared by immunoSEQ multiplex PCR; TCRdb keeps only in-frame clonotypes and omits some of them. V, J and clone size derive from that table, while D and trimming were established from the DNA sequence. Of some 70,000 clones in the sample, roughly nine tenths were seen once. The TCR sequence derives from a man between 35 and 55 years old with COVID-19, enrolled during active disease. The material sequenced was peripheral blood. J is TRBJ2-7 and V is TRBV12-3 or TRBV12-4; D is possibly TRBD2 (6 bases). The CDR3 nucleotides are TGTGCCAGCAGTTTTGGGGGGTGGAACGAGCAGTACTTC. It codes for CASSFGGWNEQYF.